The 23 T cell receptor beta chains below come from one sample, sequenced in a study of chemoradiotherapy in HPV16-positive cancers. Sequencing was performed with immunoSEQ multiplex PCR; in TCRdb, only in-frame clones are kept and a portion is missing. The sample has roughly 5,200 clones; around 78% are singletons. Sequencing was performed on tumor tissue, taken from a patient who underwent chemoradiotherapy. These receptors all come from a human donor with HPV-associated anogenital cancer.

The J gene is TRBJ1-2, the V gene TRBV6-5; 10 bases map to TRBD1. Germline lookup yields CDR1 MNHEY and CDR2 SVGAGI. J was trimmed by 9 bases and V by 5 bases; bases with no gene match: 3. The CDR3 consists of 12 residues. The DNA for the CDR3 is TGTGCCAGCAGTCCGGGACAGGGGCGCTACACCTTC. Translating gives CASSPGQGRYTF.

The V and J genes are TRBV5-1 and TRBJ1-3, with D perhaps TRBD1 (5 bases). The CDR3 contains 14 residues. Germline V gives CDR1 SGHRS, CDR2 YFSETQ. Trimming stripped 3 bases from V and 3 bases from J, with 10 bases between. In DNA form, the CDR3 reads TGCGCCAGCAGCTGGGACGGTGGTGGAAACACCATATATTTT. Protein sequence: CASSWDGGGNTIYF.

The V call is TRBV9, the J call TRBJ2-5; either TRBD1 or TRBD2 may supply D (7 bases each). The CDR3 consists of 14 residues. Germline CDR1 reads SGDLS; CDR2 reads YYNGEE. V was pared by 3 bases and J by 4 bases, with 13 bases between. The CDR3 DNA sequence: TGTGCCAGCAGCGGACCCAGGGGGGGAGAGACCCAGTACTTC. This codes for CASSGPRGGETQYF.

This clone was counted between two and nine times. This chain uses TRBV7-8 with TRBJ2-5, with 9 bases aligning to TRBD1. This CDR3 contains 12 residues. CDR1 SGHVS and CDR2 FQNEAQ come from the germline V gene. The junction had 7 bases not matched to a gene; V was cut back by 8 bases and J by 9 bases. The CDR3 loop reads CASRGTGLPQYF. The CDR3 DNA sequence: TGTGCCAGCCGAGGGACAGGGCTCCCCCAGTACTTC. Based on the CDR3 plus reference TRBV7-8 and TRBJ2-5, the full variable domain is GAGVSQSPRYKVAKRGQDVALRCDPISGHVSLFWYQQALGQGPEFLTYFQNEAQLDKSGLPSDRFFAERPEGSVSTLKIQRTQQEDSAVYLCASRGTGLPQYFGPGTRLLVL.

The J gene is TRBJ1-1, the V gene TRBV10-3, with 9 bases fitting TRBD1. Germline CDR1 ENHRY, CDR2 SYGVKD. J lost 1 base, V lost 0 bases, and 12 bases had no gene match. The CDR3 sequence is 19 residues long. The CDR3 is CAISESISGTGSRNTEAFF. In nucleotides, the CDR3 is TGTGCCATCAGTGAGTCGATCTCTGGGACAGGGTCGAGGAACACTGAAGCTTTCTTT.

The CDR3, as DNA: TGTGCCAGCAAAGGGGGGCAGGGAGAGACCCAGTACTTC. Translated: CASKGGQGETQYF. The chain has TRBV9 and TRBJ2-5, with D perhaps assigned TRBD1 or TRBD2 (6 bases each). The CDR3 runs 13 residues. In germline, CDR1 is SGDLS, CDR2 YYNGEE. Trimming removed 6 bases from V and 4 bases from J, with 13 bases in between.

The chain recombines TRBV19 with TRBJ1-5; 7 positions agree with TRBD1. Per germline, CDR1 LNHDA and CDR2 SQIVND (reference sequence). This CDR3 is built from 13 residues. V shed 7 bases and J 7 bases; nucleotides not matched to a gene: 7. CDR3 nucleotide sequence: TGTGCCAGTAACAGGGGAGAATTACAGCCCCAGCATTTT. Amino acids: CASNRGELQPQHF.

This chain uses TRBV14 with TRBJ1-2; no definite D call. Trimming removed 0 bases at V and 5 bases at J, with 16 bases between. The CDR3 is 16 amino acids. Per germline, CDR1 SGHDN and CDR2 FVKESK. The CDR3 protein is CASSQDVGSLLYGYTF. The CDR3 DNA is TGTGCCAGCAGCCAAGACGTGGGCAGCTTATTGTATGGCTACACCTTC.

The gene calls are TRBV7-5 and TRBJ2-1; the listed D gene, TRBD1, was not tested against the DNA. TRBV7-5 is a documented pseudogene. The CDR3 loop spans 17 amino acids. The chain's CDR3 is CVRSSSRQGAAYNEQFF. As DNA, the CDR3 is TGTGTCAGAAGCTCTAGCCGACAGGGGGCGGCCTACAATGAGCAGTTCTTC.

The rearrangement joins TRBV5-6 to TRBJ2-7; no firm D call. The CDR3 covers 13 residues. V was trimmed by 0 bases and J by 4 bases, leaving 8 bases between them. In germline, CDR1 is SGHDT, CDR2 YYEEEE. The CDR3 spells CASSLEHGYEQYF. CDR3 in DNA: TGTGCCAGCAGCTTGGAGCACGGGTACGAGCAGTACTTC.

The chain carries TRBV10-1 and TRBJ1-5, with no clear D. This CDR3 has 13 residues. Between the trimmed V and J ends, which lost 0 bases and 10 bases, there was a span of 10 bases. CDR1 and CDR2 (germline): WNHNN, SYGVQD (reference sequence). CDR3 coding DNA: TGCGCCAGCAGTGAGTCGTTGGGGTTACCCCAGCATTTT. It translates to CASSESLGLPQHF.

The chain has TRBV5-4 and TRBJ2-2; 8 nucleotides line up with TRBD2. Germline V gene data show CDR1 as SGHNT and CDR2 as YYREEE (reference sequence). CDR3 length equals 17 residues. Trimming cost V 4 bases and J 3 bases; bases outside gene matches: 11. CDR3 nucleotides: TGTGCCAGCAGCCGGGGGGGGGCGCGGGGCGACACCGGGGAGCTGTTTTTT. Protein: CASSRGGARGDTGELFF.

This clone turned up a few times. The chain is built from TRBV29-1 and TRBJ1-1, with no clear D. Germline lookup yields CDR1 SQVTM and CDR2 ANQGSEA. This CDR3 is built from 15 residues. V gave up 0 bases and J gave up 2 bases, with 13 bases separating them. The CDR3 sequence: CSVEDRWWENTEAFF. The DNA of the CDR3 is TGCAGCGTTGAAGATCGTTGGTGGGAAAACACTGAAGCTTTCTTT.

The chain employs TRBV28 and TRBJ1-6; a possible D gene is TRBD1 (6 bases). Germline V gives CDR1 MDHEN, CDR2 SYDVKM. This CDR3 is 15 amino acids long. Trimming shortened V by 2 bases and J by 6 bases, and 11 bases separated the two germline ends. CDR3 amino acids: CASSLAGEGNSPLHF. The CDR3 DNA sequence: TGTGCCAGCAGTTTAGCAGGGGAAGGTAATTCACCCCTCCACTTT.

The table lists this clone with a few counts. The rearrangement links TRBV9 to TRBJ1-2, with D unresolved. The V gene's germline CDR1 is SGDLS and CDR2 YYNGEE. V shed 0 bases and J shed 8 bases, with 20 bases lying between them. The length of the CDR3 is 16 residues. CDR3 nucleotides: TGTGCCAGCAGCGTAGTAACGGCTCCGGTGGGTCGAGGCTACACCTTC. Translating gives CASSVVTAPVGRGYTF. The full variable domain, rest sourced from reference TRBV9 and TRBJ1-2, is DSGVTQTPKHLITATGQRVTLRCSPRSGDLSVYWYQQSLDQGLQFLIQYYNGEERAKGNILERFSAQQFPDLHSELNLSSLELGDSALYFCASSVVTAPVGRGYTFGSGTRLTVV.

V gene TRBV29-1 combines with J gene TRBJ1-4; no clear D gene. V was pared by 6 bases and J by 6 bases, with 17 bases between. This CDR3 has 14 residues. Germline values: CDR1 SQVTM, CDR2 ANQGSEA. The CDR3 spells CSVVSTGEDEKLFF. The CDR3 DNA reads TGCAGCGTCGTTTCTACCGGGGAGGATGAAAAACTGTTTTTT. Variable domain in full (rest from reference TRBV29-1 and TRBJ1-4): SAVISQKPSRDICQRGTSLTIQCQVDSQVTMMFWYRQQPGQSLTLIATANQGSEATYESGFVIDKFPISRPNLTFSTLTVSNMSPEDSSIYLCSVVSTGEDEKLFFGSGTQLSVL.

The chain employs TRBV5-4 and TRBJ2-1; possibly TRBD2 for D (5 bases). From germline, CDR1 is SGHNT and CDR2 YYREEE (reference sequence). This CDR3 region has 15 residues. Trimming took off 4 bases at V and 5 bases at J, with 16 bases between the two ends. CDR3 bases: TGTGCCAGCAGCCCCTTGGGCGGGTCCGACAATGAGCAGTTCTTC. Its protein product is CASSPLGGSDNEQFF.

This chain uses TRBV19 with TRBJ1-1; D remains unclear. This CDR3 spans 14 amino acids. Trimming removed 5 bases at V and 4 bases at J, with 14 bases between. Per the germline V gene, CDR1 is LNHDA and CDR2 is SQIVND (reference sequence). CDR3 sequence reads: CASSPTYGRTEAFF. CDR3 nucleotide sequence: TGTGCCAGTAGTCCGACCTATGGGCGCACTGAAGCTTTCTTT. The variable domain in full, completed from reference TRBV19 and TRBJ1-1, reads DGGITQSPKYLFRKEGQNVTLSCEQNLNHDAMYWYRQDPGQGLRLIYYSQIVNDFQKGDIAEGYSVSREKKESFPLTVTSAQKNPTAFYLCASSPTYGRTEAFFGQGTRLTVV.

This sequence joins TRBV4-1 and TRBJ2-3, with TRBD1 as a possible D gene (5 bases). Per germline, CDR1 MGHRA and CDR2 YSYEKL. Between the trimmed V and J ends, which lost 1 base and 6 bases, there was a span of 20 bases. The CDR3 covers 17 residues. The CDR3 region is CASSQGPGQGRRDTQYF. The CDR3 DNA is TGCGCCAGCAGCCAAGGCCCCGGGCAGGGCAGAAGGGATACGCAGTATTTT.

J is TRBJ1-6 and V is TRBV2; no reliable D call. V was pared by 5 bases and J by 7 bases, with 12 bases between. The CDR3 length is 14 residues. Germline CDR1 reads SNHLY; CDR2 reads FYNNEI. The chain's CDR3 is CASSLTWTNSPLHF. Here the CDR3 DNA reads TGTGCCAGCAGTTTGACTTGGACCAATTCACCCCTCCACTTT.

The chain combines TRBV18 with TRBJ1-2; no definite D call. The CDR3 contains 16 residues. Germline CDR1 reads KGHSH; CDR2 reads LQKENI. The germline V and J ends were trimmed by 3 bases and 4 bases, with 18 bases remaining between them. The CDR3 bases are TGTGCCAGCTCACCGACCTTCCGGGGAAGAATCTATGGCTACACCTTC. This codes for CASSPTFRGRIYGYTF.

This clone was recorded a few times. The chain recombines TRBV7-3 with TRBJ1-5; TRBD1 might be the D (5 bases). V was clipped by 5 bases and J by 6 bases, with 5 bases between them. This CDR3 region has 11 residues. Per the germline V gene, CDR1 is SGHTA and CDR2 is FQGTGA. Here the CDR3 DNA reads TGTGCCAGCAGCGACAGTCAGCCCCAGCATTTT. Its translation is CASSDSQPQHF.

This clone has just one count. The CDR3 is CAIGGGGRRNTEAFF. CDR3 bases: TGTGCCATCGGGGGCGGAGGTCGGCGGAACACTGAAGCTTTCTTT. The chain joins TRBV10-3 to TRBJ1-1; TRBD1 is a possible D gene (6 bases). This CDR3 contains 15 residues. Per germline, CDR1 ENHRY and CDR2 SYGVKD. V was trimmed by 8 bases and J by 1 base, leaving 17 bases between them.